A selection of T cell receptor beta chains follows, all from one sample in a study of T cell responses to AZD1222 COVID-19 vaccine. Clones were sequenced by immunoSEQ multiplex PCR, and TCRdb holds only the in-frame ones, with some missing. The sample contains over 80,000 clones, 85% to 90% of which appear only once. The source was peripheral blood, collected on day 0 of AZD1222 vaccination. The receptors stem from an adult in good health. CDR3s include the opening cysteine and the closing phenylalanine or tryptophan. The D gene is left open where the match is weak. Clone size, where shown, is once, few, many, or a class for clones that have expanded.

>TRBV28|NA|TRBJ1-1|NA
CASSFQVEGVLF
TGTGCCAGCAGTTTCCAGGTAGAGGGCGTACTCTTT
>TRBV10-3|TRBD2|TRBJ2-5|NA
CAIREGLAEETQYF
TGTGCCATCAGAGAGGGACTAGCAGAAGAGACCCAGTACTTC
>TRBV28|NA|TRBJ1-2|few
CASRVGWSGYTF
TGTGCCAGCAGGGTGGGGTGGTCTGGCTACACCTTC
>TRBV7-6|NA|TRBJ2-6|NA
CASSLARVFSGANVLTF
TGTGCCAGCAGCTTAGCAAGGGTCTTCTCTGGGGCCAACGTCCTGACTTTC
>TRBV5-1|TRBD1|TRBJ2-3|NA
CASSLGDRGGDTQYF
TGCGCCAGCAGCTTGGGGGACAGGGGTGGAGATACGCAGTATTTT
>TRBV7-2|TRBD2|TRBJ2-7|NA
CASSLERGSYEQYF
TGTGCCAGCAGCTTGGAGCGGGGATCCTACGAGCAGTACTTC
>TRBV6-5|NA|TRBJ1-4|few
CASSYTGSPNEKLFF
TGTGCCAGCAGTTACACAGGGTCCCCTAATGAAAAACTGTTTTTT
>TRBV7-2|NA|TRBJ2-1|NA
CASSSRTYEQFF
TGTGCCAGCAGCTCCCGGACTTATGAGCAGTTCTTC
>TRBV29-1|NA|TRBJ2-3|NA
CSGGAGRDTQYF
TGCAGCGGGGGGGCAGGGCGAGATACGCAGTATTTT
>TRBV7-9|NA|TRBJ1-3|NA
CASSSLRGGSGNTIYF
TGTGCCAGCAGCTCGTTAAGAGGGGGGTCCGGAAACACCATATATTTT
>TRBV28|NA|TRBJ2-7|NA
CASSSAPYEQYF
TGTGCCAGCAGTTCGGCTCCCTACGAGCAGTACTTC
>TRBV6-1|TRBD2|TRBJ2-2|NA
CASSESLAGVGTGELFF
TGTGCCAGCAGTGAATCCCTAGCGGGAGTGGGAACCGGGGAGCTGTTTTTT
>TRBV27|NA|TRBJ1-4|once
CASSPGQLNEKLFF
TGTGCCAGCAGTCCTGGACAGCTTAATGAAAAACTGTTTTTT
>TRBV4-2|NA|TRBJ2-5|NA
CASSPGGNGPDQETQYF
TGTGCCAGCAGCCCCGGAGGGAACGGGCCTGATCAAGAGACCCAGTACTTC
>TRBV7-6|NA|TRBJ2-1|NA
CASSLAVLDEQFF
TGTGCCAGCAGCTTGGCGGTATTGGATGAGCAGTTCTTC
>TRBV18|TRBD1|TRBJ2-7|NA
CASLKERDSLYEQYF
TGTGCCAGCTTAAAAGAACGGGACAGCCTCTACGAGCAGTACTTC
>TRBV3-1/TRBV3-2|NA|TRBJ2-7|NA
CASSQGAVTSYEQYF
TGTGCCAGCAGCCAGGGTGCCGTCACCTCCTACGAGCAGTACTTC
>TRBV27|NA|TRBJ1-2|NA
CASKKARQGNYGYTF
TGTGCCAGCAAAAAGGCGAGGCAGGGGAACTATGGCTACACCTTC
>TRBV28|NA|TRBJ1-1|once
CASSLGGRAFF
TGTGCCAGCAGTTTAGGGGGTAGGGCTTTCTTT
>TRBV29-1|TRBD2|TRBJ2-3|NA
CSVPRTSGSSPDTQYF
TGCAGCGTTCCCCGGACTAGCGGGAGTAGCCCAGATACGCAGTATTTT
>TRBV2|TRBD1|TRBJ1-6|NA
CASRAGTGGSPLHF
TGTGCCAGCAGGGCCGGGACAGGGGGTTCACCCCTCCACTTT
>TRBV27|NA|TRBJ2-7|NA
CASSGADSYEQYF
TGTGCCAGCAGCGGCGCGGACAGCTACGAGCAGTACTTC
>TRBV30|TRBD2|TRBJ2-5|NA
CAWTRGRGLAHQETQYF
TGTGCCTGGACCCGTGGGAGGGGACTAGCCCACCAAGAGACCCAGTACTTC
>TRBV3-1/TRBV3-2|TRBD1|TRBJ2-2|NA
CASSQIPTGAGELFF
TGTGCCAGCAGCCAAATCCCGACAGGGGCCGGGGAGCTGTTTTTT
>TRBV11-3|NA|TRBJ2-3|NA
CASSLGTDTDTQYF
TGTGCCAGCAGCCTCGGGACCGACACAGATACGCAGTATTTT
>TRBV2|NA|TRBJ1-3|NA
CASSEFGRNTIYF
TGTGCCAGCAGTGAATTTGGGAGAAACACCATATATTTT
>TRBV6-4|TRBD2|TRBJ2-2|NA
CASSEVAGAAGELFF
TGTGCCAGCAGTGAAGTAGCGGGAGCGGCCGGGGAGCTGTTTTTT
>TRBV28|TRBD1|TRBJ1-4|NA
CASIPGGSPRGDEKLFF
TGTGCCAGCATCCCTGGAGGCTCCCCCAGGGGGGATGAAAAACTGTTTTTT
>TRBV6-1|TRBD2|TRBJ2-4|NA
CASSVLGLAGGGDIQYF
TGTGCCAGCAGTGTCCTCGGACTAGCGGGAGGAGGAGACATTCAGTACTTC
>TRBV4-1|NA|TRBJ2-1|NA
CASSPPGLEQFF
TGCGCCAGCAGCCCCCCGGGCCTTGAGCAGTTCTTC
>TRBV27|TRBD1|TRBJ1-4|NA
CASSKGATNEKLFF
TGTGCCAGCTCGAAGGGGGCTACTAATGAAAAACTGTTTTTT
>TRBV6-2/TRBV6-3|NA|TRBJ1-5|few
CASSYSNNANQHF
TGTGCCAGCAGTTACTCGAATAATGCAAACCAGCATTTT
>TRBV9|TRBD1|TRBJ2-7|NA
CASSRDRGRYEQYF
TGTGCCAGCTCCCGGGACAGGGGAAGATACGAGCAGTACTTC
>TRBV2|NA|TRBJ2-7|NA
CASSPTGSPYEQYF
TGTGCCAGCAGTCCAACCGGTTCCCCCTACGAGCAGTACTTC
>TRBV7-6|TRBD1|TRBJ2-5|NA
CASSPLPQDRGRGETQYF
TGTGCCAGCAGTCCCCTCCCTCAGGACAGGGGGCGAGGAGAGACCCAGTACTTC
>TRBV19|NA|TRBJ1-1|NA
CASTGKGRSRNYEAFF
TGTGCCAGTACCGGAAAGGGGAGAAGCCGAAACTATGAAGCTTTCTTT
>TRBV11-2|NA|TRBJ2-7|once
CASSLISPGAPADYEQYF
TGTGCCAGCAGCTTAATATCGCCCGGGGCTCCGGCGGACTACGAGCAGTACTTC
>TRBV24-1|NA|TRBJ1-5|NA
CATTESSNQPQHF
TGTGCCACCACGGAGAGTAGCAATCAGCCCCAGCATTTT
>TRBV19|TRBD1|TRBJ2-5|NA
CASSRTGSQETQYF
TGTGCCAGTAGTAGGACAGGGAGCCAAGAGACCCAGTACTTC
>TRBV6-5|TRBD1|TRBJ2-7|NA
CASTEWGTGGYEQYF
TGTGCCAGCACCGAGTGGGGGACAGGGGGTTACGAGCAGTACTTC
>TRBV7-9|TRBD1|TRBJ1-4|once
CASSQQGFNEKLFF
TGTGCCAGCAGCCAACAGGGGTTTAATGAAAAACTGTTTTTT
>TRBV19|NA|TRBJ2-7|NA
CASSIGGALYEQYF
TGTGCCAGTAGTATAGGGGGAGCGCTCTACGAGCAGTACTTC
>TRBV5-1|NA|TRBJ1-3|NA
CASAGDSGNTIYF
TGCGCCAGCGCAGGGGACTCTGGAAACACCATATATTTT